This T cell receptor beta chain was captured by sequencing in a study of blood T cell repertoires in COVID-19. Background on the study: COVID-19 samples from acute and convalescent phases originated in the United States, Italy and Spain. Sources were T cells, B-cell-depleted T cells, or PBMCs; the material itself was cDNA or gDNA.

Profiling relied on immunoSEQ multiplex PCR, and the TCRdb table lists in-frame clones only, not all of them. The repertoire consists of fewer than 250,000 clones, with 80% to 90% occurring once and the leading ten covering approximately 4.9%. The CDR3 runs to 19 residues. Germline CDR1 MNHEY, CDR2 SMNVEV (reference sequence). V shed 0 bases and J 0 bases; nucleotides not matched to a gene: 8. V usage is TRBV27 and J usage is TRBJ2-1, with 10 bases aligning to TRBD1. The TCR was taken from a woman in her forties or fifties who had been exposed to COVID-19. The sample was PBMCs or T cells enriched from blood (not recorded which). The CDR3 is CASSLSGQGLISSYNEQFF. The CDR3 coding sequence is TGTGCCAGCAGTTTATCGGGACAGGGGCTGATTAGCTCCTACAATGAGCAGTTCTTC.